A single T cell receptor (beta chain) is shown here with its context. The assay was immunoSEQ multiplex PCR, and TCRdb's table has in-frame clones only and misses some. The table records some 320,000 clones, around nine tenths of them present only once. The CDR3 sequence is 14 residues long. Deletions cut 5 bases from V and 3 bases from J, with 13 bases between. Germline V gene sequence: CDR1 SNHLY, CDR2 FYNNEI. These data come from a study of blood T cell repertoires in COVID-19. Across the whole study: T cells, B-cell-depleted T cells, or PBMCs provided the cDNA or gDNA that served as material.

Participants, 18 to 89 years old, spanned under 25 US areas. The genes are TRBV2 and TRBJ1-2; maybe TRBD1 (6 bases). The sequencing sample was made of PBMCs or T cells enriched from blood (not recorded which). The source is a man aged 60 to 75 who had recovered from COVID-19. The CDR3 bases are TGTGCCAGCAGTTTGGGACAACAATACTATGGCTACACCTTC. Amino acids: CASSLGQQYYGYTF. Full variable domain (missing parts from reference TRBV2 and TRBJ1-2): EPEVTQTPSHQVTQMGQEVILRCVPISNHLYFYWYRQILGQKVEFLVSFYNNEISEKSEIFDDQFSVERPDGSNFTLKIRSTKLEDSAMYFCASSLGQQYYGYTFGSGTRLTVV.